The 9 T cell receptor beta chains presented below share a single source sample, sequenced in a study of blood T cell repertoires in COVID-19. The assay was immunoSEQ multiplex PCR, and TCRdb's table has in-frame clones only and misses some. The sample lists 99,000 or so clones; over 75% were seen once. The sample was peripheral blood. The source of these receptors is a human donor in a cohort sampled during active COVID-19.

This clone occurred once. The chain combines TRBV4-3 with TRBJ1-2, with 7 bases fitting TRBD1. V dropped 0 bases and J dropped 5; count of bases not matched to a gene: 6. Germline CDR1 LGHNA, CDR2 YSLEER. The CDR3 loop spans 15 amino acids. The CDR3 reads CASSQEGAGGYGYTF. DNA for the CDR3: TGCGCCAGCAGCCAAGAAGGGGCAGGGGGGTATGGCTACACCTTC.

The chain is built from TRBV12-5 and TRBJ1-5; tentative D call: TRBD1 (5 bases). The length of the CDR3 is 19 residues. Deletions cut 5 bases from V and 6 bases from J, with 29 bases between. Germline lookup yields CDR1 LGHNT and CDR2 FRNRAP. CDR3 nucleotides: TGTGCTAGTGGTAAATCCTTTACTGGGGGGGGAGGCTTAGGTCAGCCCCAGCATTTT. Amino acids: CASGKSFTGGGGLGQPQHF. Combining the CDR3 with reference TRBV12-5 and TRBJ1-5 gives the whole variable domain DARVTQTPRHKVTEMGQEVTMRCQPILGHNTVFWYRQTMMQGLELLAYFRNRAPLDDSGMPKDRFSAEMPDATLATLKIQPSEPRDSAVYFCASGKSFTGGGGLGQPQHFGDGTRLSIL.

V is TRBV7-9 and J is TRBJ2-1, with 8 nucleotides matching TRBD2. CDR1 and CDR2 (germline): SEHNR, FQNEAQ (reference sequence). V was clipped by 2 bases and J by 6 bases; unmatched bases: 9. This CDR3 region has 16 residues. CDR3 loop: CASSLTQSGGGNEQFF. In DNA form, the CDR3 reads TGTGCCAGCAGCTTAACCCAGAGCGGGGGTGGCAATGAGCAGTTCTTC.

The chain recombines TRBV6-5 with TRBJ2-7; 12 bases map to TRBD2. The V segment lost 7 bases and the J segment 1 base; nucleotides outside the gene matches: 2. CDR3 size: 14 residues. Germline V gives CDR1 MNHEY, CDR2 SVGAGI. CDR3 DNA sequence: TGTGCCAGCAAGACTAGCGGGAGTTCCTACGAGCAGTACTTC. It translates to CASKTSGSSYEQYF.

The chain joins TRBV6-4 to TRBJ2-2; D perhaps matches TRBD2 (5 bases). The CDR3 is 14 amino acids. Trimming cost V 10 bases and J 3 bases, with 15 bases left between them. CDR1 and CDR2 from the germline V gene are MRHNA and SNTAGT. The CDR3 sequence: CANRLLGDTGELFF. For the CDR3, the DNA is TGTGCCAACCGCTTACTAGGAGACACCGGGGAGCTGTTTTTT.

The chain employs TRBV20-1 and TRBJ1-3; a weak D match, TRBD1 (5 bases). V was shortened by 3 bases and J by 0 bases, with 9 bases between the two germline ends. This CDR3 is 14 amino acids long. CDR1 is DFQATT, CDR2 SNEGSKA, per germline (reference sequence). CDR3 loop: CSASQGDSGNTIYF. CDR3 bases: TGCAGTGCTAGTCAGGGTGACTCTGGAAACACCATATATTTT.

This clone was counted a single time. This rearrangement joins TRBV6-6 to TRBJ1-6; TRBD1 agrees at 11 bases. The germline gives CDR1 MNHNY, CDR2 SVGAGI (reference sequence). V lost 6 bases to trimming and J lost 7 bases; unmatched junction nucleotides: 8. The CDR3 is 16 residues long. The CDR3 reads CASSGTGTGGNSPLHF. The CDR3 DNA reads TGTGCCAGCAGCGGAACCGGGACAGGGGGGAATTCACCCCTCCACTTT.

The V and J genes are TRBV6-5 and TRBJ2-3; 7 bases match TRBD2. The CDR3 has 14 residues. CDR1 is MNHEY and CDR2 is SVGAGI in the germline V gene. Trimming at V came to 2 bases and at J to 5 bases, leaving 4 bases not matched to a gene. The DNA of the CDR3 is TGTGCCAGCAGTTACGCGGGAGAGATAGATACGCAGTATTTT. It is translated as CASSYAGEIDTQYF.

This clone was detected once. The chain couples TRBV3-1 (or the pseudogene TRBV3-2) to TRBJ2-1, with TRBD2 matching over 14 bases. This CDR3 comprises 17 residues. Germline assignment: CDR1 LGHDT and CDR2 YNNKEL (reference sequence). The trim removed 1 base at V and 8 bases at J, leaving 7 bases unmatched. Here the CDR3 reads CASSQGLGLAGDDEQFF. In DNA, the CDR3 is TGTGCCAGCAGCCAAGGGTTGGGACTAGCGGGAGATGATGAGCAGTTCTTC.